The rows below give T cell receptor beta chains drawn from one sample of a study of shared clonotypes between healthy human individuals. The repertoire was sequenced with immunoSEQ multiplex PCR; TCRdb's copy has only in-frame clones and lacks some. Among 2,500,000 or so clones listed, roughly nine tenths were seen once. Input material: naive CD4+ T cells sorted from blood. These receptors were taken from a man between 18 and 35 years old in good health. The CDR3 runs from the conserved cysteine through the conserved F or W. Fields, in order: D gene, J gene, CDR3 length, clone size, V gene, CDR3 DNA, CDR3 protein. D genes are given only for firm matches. Not all rows give a size; the values are once, few, many and, for expanded clones, a class.

>TRBD1|TRBJ1-6|16|few|TRBV7-2
TGTGCCAGCAGCGCCCAGGGACAGGGGGCTCCTTCACCCCTCCACTTT
CASSAQGQGAPSPLHF
>-|TRBJ2-7|13|once|TRBV7-9
TGTGCCAGCAGCTTAGCTTCCTCCTACGAGCAGTACTTC
CASSLASSYEQYF
>-|TRBJ2-3|17|-|TRBV21-1
TGTGCCAGCAGCGCACTGGAGACTAGCCACCCCACAGATACGCAGTATTTT
CASSALETSHPTDTQYF
>TRBD1|TRBJ1-6|12|few|TRBV28
TGTGCCGGTAGGGACAGCGTGTCTTCCCTCCACTTT
CAGRDSVSSLHF
>-|TRBJ2-7|13|once|TRBV19
TGTGCCAGTAGTAGGGGTAACTCCTACGAGCAGTACTTC
CASSRGNSYEQYF
>TRBD1|TRBJ1-5|15|-|TRBV11-2
TGTGCCAGCAGCGCACGCGGGACAGGGTTCCAGCCCCAGCATTTT
CASSARGTGFQPQHF
>-|TRBJ2-2|12|-|TRBV30
TGTGCCTGGAACTTGAACACCGGGGAGCTGTTTTTT
CAWNLNTGELFF
>-|TRBJ2-1|15|-|TRBV6-5
TGTGCCAGCAGTTCCCTTCGCAGCTCCTACAATGAGCAGTTCTTC
CASSSLRSSYNEQFF
>TRBD2|TRBJ2-2|16|-|TRBV2
TGTGCCAGCAGCGGGGGCAGCGGGAGTAGGACCGGGGAGCTGTTTTTT
CASSGGSGSRTGELFF
>-|TRBJ1-6|13|-|TRBV11-2
TGTGCCAGCAGCTTAAAGAGGGTCTCACCCCTCCACTTT
CASSLKRVSPLHF
>-|TRBJ2-1|12|-|TRBV11-2
TGTGCCAGCAGTAGAGCAGGGAATGAGCAGTTCTTC
CASSRAGNEQFF
>-|TRBJ2-5|16|-|TRBV7-7
TGTGCTAGCAGCCGAGATGGGGGGTCCTCAACGGAGACCCAGTACTTC
CASSRDGGSSTETQYF
>TRBD2|TRBJ2-7|15|-|TRBV6-5
TGTGCCAGCAGACCCTATAGCGGGGGGATCTACGAGCAGTACTTC
CASRPYSGGIYEQYF
>TRBD1|TRBJ2-2|16|-|TRBV5-4
TGTGCCAGCAGCAGAACGGGACAGGCGAACACCGGGGAGCTGTTTTTT
CASSRTGQANTGELFF
>-|TRBJ1-5|16|-|TRBV4-1
TGCGCCAGCAGCCAAGTATCCAGGTTTGGGAATCAGCCCCAGCATTTT
CASSQVSRFGNQPQHF
>-|TRBJ2-2|15|-|TRBV5-1
TGCGCCAGCAGACCGGGCCAGCACTCTACCGGGGAGCTGTTTTTT
CASRPGQHSTGELFF
>TRBD1|TRBJ1-4|16|-|TRBV30
TGTGCCTGGAGTGTAGGATTGGCAGGGGGAAATGAAAAACTGTTTTTT
CAWSVGLAGGNEKLFF
>-|TRBJ2-5|18|-|TRBV21-1
TGTGCCAGCAGCAAACCTCCTACCGGGACTCAAAAACAAGAGACCCAGTACTTC
CASSKPPTGTQKQETQYF
>TRBD1|TRBJ1-6|16|-|TRBV7-9
TGTGCCAGCAGCCAGAGACAGGGGGTCCCTCGTTCACCCCTCCACTTT
CASSQRQGVPRSPLHF
>-|TRBJ2-6|15|-|TRBV6-1
TGTGCCAGCAGTGAAGGTGGCTCTGGGGCCAACGTCCTGACTTTC
CASSEGGSGANVLTF
>-|TRBJ2-7|13|-|TRBV2
TGTGCCAGCAGTATAGGACAGTCCTACGAGCAGTACTTC
CASSIGQSYEQYF
>-|TRBJ2-7|15|-|TRBV10-3
TGTGCCATCAGTGAGTCGAGTGGGGGATTGGGCGAGCAGTACTTC
CAISESSGGLGEQYF
>-|TRBJ1-3|12|-|TRBV30
TGTGCCTGGAGTGTACGAGGTGACACCATATATTTT
CAWSVRGDTIYF
>-|TRBJ2-1|15|-|TRBV18
TGTGCCAGCTCACCACAGAATAGCGGCTACAATGAGCAGTTCTTC
CASSPQNSGYNEQFF
>TRBD1|TRBJ2-7|14|-|TRBV28
TGTGCCAGCAGTTTACAACAGGGGGCCGAAGAGCAGTACTTC
CASSLQQGAEEQYF
>TRBD2|TRBJ2-3|16|-|TRBV5-4
TGTGCCAGCAGCTTGAGGACTAGCGGAACCACAGATACGCAGTATTTT
CASSLRTSGTTDTQYF
>TRBD2|TRBJ2-5|12|-|TRBV29-1
TGCAGCGTTGGTGGGGGGGGAGAGACCCAGTACTTC
CSVGGGGETQYF